This T cell receptor (beta chain) was observed in a study of T cell responses to AZD1222 COVID-19 vaccine. From germline, CDR1 is LGHNA and CDR2 YSLEER. CDR3 length: 20 residues. The V and J ends lost 0 bases and 1 base, in that order; junction bases with no gene match: 14. In the case of this clone: Antigen specificity is unknown.

Produced via immunoSEQ multiplex PCR; TCRdb's table is partial and in-frame only. Here the sample spans over 100,000 clones, about 89% being singletons. Findings and caveats of the study: Clonal diversity was possibly underestimated, and white British individuals and females predominated among donors. Seropositive AZD1222 recipients at baseline numbered only 6 or 7.

The J gene is TRBJ2-3, the V gene TRBV4-3; 9 bases are a match to TRBD2. This TCR derives from an adult in good health. Sequences were derived from peripheral blood, sampled on day 0 of AZD1222 vaccination. CDR3 in amino acids: CASSQDPFSGGYGGTDTQYF. The CDR3, as DNA: TGCGCCAGCAGCCAAGATCCATTTAGCGGGGGTTACGGTGGCACAGATACGCAGTATTTT.